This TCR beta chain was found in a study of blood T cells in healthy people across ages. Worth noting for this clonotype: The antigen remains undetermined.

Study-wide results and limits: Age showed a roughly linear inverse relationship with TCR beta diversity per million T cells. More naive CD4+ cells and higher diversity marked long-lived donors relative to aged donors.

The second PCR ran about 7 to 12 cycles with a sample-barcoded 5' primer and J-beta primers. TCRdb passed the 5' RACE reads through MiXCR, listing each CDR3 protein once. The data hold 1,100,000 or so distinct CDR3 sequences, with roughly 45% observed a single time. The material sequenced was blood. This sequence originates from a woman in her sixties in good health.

The CDR3 nucleotides read TGTGCCAGCAGCCAAACAGGGGACGATACGCAGTATTTT. Translation gives CASSQTGDDTQYF. This chain links TRBV2 with TRBJ2-3, with 7 bases fitting TRBD1. Germline CDR1 is SNHLY and CDR2 is FYNNEI. J lost 6 bases, V lost 6 bases, and 6 bases had no gene match. This CDR3 is 13 amino acids long. Using reference TRBV2 and TRBJ2-3 for the parts outside the CDR3, the full variable domain is EPEVTQTPSHQVTQMGQEVILRCVPISNHLYFYWYRQILGQKVEFLVSFYNNEISEKSEIFDDQFSVERPDGSNFTLKIRSTKLEDSAMYFCASSQTGDDTQYFGPGTRLTVL.